This T cell receptor (beta chain) comes out of a study of T cell responses to AZD1222 COVID-19 vaccine. About the study: Doses given second, at about 4 or about 12 weeks, were pooled. Study results and caveats: In a largely white British group with more females than males, clonal diversity was possibly underestimated. Every sample of the repertoires postdated the peak T cell response. At study baseline, merely six AZD1222 recipients were seropositive.

Using immunoSEQ multiplex PCR, the repertoire was profiled, and TCRdb retains in-frame clones only, with some absent. This table holds fewer than 150,000 clones, 87% found once. Per germline, CDR1 SEHNR and CDR2 FQNEAQ (reference sequence). This CDR3 has 11 amino acids. A remark on this clone: Its antigen is as yet unknown. At one end the junction does not follow the germline gene, possibly because of a read error.

The TCR originated in an adult in good health. The sequencing here drew on peripheral blood, taken on day 0 of AZD1222 vaccination. The chain has TRBV7-9 and TRBJ2-7, with D unresolved. CDR3 in DNA: TGTGCCAGCAGCGGAGACACGATCGAGAACTTC. Its translation: CASSGDTIENF.